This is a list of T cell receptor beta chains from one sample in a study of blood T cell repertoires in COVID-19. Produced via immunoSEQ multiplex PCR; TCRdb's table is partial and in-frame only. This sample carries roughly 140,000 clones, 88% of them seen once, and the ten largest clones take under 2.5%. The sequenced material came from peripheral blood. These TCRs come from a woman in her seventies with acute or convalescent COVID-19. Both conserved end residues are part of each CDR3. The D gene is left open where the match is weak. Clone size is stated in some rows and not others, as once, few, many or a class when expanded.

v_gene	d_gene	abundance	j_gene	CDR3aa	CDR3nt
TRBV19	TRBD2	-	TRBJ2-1	CASSSGGASEQFF	TGTGCCAGTTCTAGCGGGGGGGCCAGTGAGCAGTTCTTC
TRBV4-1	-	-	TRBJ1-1	CASSQDKNTEAFF	TGCGCCAGCAGCCAAGATAAGAACACTGAAGCTTTCTTT
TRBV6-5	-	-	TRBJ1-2	CASSTSWGGYGYTF	TGTGCCAGCAGTACCTCCTGGGGGGGCTATGGCTACACCTTC
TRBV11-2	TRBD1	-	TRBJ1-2	CASSPDRIYGYTF	TGTGCCAGCAGCCCGGACAGGATCTATGGCTACACCTTC
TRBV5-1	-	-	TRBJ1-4	CASSLAPSNEKLFF	TGCGCCAGCAGCTTAGCGCCGTCTAATGAAAAACTGTTTTTT
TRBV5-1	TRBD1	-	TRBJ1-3	CASSLDGTGPSGNTIYF	TGCGCCAGCAGCCTGGACGGGACAGGGCCCTCTGGAAACACCATATATTTT
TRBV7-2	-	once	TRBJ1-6	CASRPGQRNSPLHF	TGTGCCAGCAGACCGGGACAACGAAATTCACCCCTCCACTTT
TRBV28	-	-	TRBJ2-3	CASSRRGRTDTQYF	TGTGCCAGCAGTAGGCGGGGTCGGACAGATACGCAGTATTTT
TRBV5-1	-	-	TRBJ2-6	CASSSGHSSGANVLTF	TGCGCCAGCAGCTCCGGACACTCCTCTGGGGCCAACGTCCTGACTTTC
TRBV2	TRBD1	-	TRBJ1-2	CASAYLGQVQGYTF	TGTGCCAGCGCCTACCTGGGACAGGTCCAGGGCTACACCTTC
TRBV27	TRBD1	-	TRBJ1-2	CASRGTGGYGYTF	TGTGCCAGCAGGGGGACAGGGGGCTATGGCTACACCTTC
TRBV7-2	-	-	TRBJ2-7	CASSLAGGPEYEQYF	TGTGCCAGCAGCTTAGCGGGGGGGCCTGAATACGAGCAGTACTTC
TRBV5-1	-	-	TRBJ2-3	CASSLVGRVTDTQYF	TGCGCCAGCAGCTTGGTTGGCAGGGTCACAGATACGCAGTATTTT
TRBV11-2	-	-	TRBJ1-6	CASSLRITQGNSPLHF	TGTGCCAGCAGCTTACGTATAACTCAGGGGAATTCACCCCTCCACTTT
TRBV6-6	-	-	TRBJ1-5	CASSYSVGGNQPQHF	TGTGCCAGCAGCTATTCCGTGGGAGGCAATCAGCCCCAGCATTTT
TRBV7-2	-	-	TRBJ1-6	CASSSARMNSPLHF	TGTGCCAGCAGCTCTGCCAGGATGAATTCACCCCTCCACTTT
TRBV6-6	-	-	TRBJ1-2	CASTRTQSLYGYTF	TGTGCCAGCACTCGGACTCAGAGCCTCTATGGCTACACCTTC
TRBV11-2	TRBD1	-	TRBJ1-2	CASSKQGEDGYTF	TGTGCCAGCTCGAAACAGGGGGAGGATGGCTACACCTTC
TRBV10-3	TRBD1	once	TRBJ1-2	CAISELHAMGTGGNYGYTF	TGTGCCATCAGTGAGTTACATGCCATGGGGACAGGGGGCAACTATGGCTACACCTTC
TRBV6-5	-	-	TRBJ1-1	CASGEGHTEAFF	TGTGCCAGCGGCGAGGGCCACACTGAAGCTTTCTTT
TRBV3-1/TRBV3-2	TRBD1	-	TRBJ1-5	CASSHTGTDNQPQHF	TGTGCCAGCAGCCATACCGGGACAGACAATCAGCCCCAGCATTTT
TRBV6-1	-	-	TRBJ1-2	CASSELRAGHFYGYTF	TGTGCCAGCAGTGAACTCCGAGCAGGACATTTCTATGGCTACACCTTC
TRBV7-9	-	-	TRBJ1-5	CASSSNREYNNQPQHF	TGTGCCAGCAGCTCCAACAGGGAATACAACAATCAGCCCCAGCATTTT
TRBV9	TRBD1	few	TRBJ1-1	CASSVAPGGTEAFF	TGTGCCAGCAGCGTAGCTCCAGGGGGCACTGAAGCTTTCTTT
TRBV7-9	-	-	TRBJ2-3	CASSWRGTQYF	TGTGCCAGCAGCTGGAGGGGTACGCAGTATTTT
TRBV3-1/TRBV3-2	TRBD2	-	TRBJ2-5	CASSQAGTSGGTQYF	TGTGCCAGCAGCCAAGCTGGGACTAGCGGCGGGACCCAGTACTTC
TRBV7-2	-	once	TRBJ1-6	CASSGGFGESYNSPLHF	TGTGCCAGCAGCGGAGGATTCGGGGAGTCCTATAATTCACCCCTCCACTTT
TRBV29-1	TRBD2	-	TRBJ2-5	CSVEKGLSGGLKYF	TGCAGCGTTGAAAAGGGACTAAGCGGGGGGCTTAAGTACTTC
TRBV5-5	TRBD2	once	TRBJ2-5	CASSLNSGGASGVTQYF	TGTGCCAGCAGCTTGAATAGCGGGGGAGCATCGGGCGTGACCCAGTACTTC
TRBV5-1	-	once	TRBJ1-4	CASSIGTLKGPWADEKLFF	TGCGCCAGCAGCATCGGGACACTCAAGGGTCCGTGGGCAGATGAAAAACTGTTTTTT
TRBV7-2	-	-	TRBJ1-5	CASSKQGTGNQPQHF	TGTGCCAGCAGCAAACAGGGTACGGGCAATCAGCCCCAGCATTTT
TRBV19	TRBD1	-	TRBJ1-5	CASSIFRGSNQPQHF	TGTGCCAGTAGTATATTCAGGGGGAGCAATCAGCCCCAGCATTTT
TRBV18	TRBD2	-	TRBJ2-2	CASSLIPGLAPGELFF	TGTGCCAGCTCACTTATACCGGGACTAGCCCCCGGGGAGCTGTTTTTT
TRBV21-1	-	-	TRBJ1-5	CAAHYSNQPQHF	TGTGCCGCACATTATAGCAATCAGCCCCAGCATTTT
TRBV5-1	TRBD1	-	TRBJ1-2	CASSYAGGARDGYTF	TGCGCCAGCAGCTACGCAGGGGGCGCCAGGGATGGCTACACCTTC
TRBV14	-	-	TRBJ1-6	CASSQRSGNSPLHF	TGTGCCAGCAGCCAACGTTCCGGTAATTCACCCCTCCACTTT
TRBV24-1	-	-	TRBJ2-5	CATSGTTGPQETQYF	TGTGCCACCAGTGGTACGACAGGCCCCCAAGAGACCCAGTACTTC
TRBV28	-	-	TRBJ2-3	CASRGGGTDTQYF	TGTGCCAGCAGGGGGGGTGGGACAGATACGCAGTATTTT
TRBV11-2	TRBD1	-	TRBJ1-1	CASSLVLDRGSAEAFF	TGTGCCAGCAGCTTAGTTCTGGACAGGGGAAGTGCTGAAGCTTTCTTT
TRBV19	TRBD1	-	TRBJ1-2	CASSRQGNYGYTF	TGTGCCAGTAGTAGACAGGGAAACTATGGCTACACCTTC
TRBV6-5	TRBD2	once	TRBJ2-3	CASSRLGGTTDTQYF	TGTGCCAGCAGTAGGCTCGGGGGGACCACAGATACGCAGTATTTT
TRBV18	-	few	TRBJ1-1	CASSLKGRPTNTEAFF	TGTGCCAGCTCACTGAAAGGGAGGCCCACCAACACTGAAGCTTTCTTT
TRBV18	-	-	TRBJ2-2	CASSLSTGSTGELFF	TGTGCCAGCTCACTTTCCACAGGGTCCACCGGGGAGCTGTTTTTT
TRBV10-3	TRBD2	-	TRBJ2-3	CAIRGTSGGNTQYF	TGTGCCATCAGAGGGACTAGCGGGGGTAATACGCAGTATTTT
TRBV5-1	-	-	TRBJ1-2	CASSLVPENYGYTF	TGCGCCAGCAGCTTGGTCCCAGAAAACTATGGCTACACCTTC
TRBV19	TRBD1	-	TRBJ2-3	CASSITGGYTDTQYF	TGTGCCAGTAGTATAACAGGGGGTTATACAGATACGCAGTATTTT
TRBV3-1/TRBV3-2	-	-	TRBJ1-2	CASSQAPGRDYGYTF	TGTGCCAGCAGCCAAGCCCCGGGGAGGGACTATGGCTACACCTTC
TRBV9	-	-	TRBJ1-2	CASSLLGDGYTF	TGTGCCAGCAGCCTACTCGGGGATGGCTACACCTTC
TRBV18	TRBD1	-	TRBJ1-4	CASSPGQDEKLFF	TGTGCCAGCTCACCCGGACAGGATGAAAAACTGTTTTTT
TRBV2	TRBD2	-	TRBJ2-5	CASSELAGIVETQYF	TGTGCCAGCAGTGAATTAGCGGGGATTGTAGAGACCCAGTACTTC
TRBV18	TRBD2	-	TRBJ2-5	CASSPPTSNEETQYF	TGTGCCAGCTCACCACCGACTAGCAATGAAGAGACCCAGTACTTC
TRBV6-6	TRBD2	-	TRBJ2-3	CASSSQAGGSLLVVGTDTQYF	TGTGCCAGCAGCTCCCAGGCGGGGGGTAGTCTGCTGGTGGTTGGCACAGATACGCAGTATTTT
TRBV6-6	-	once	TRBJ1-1	CASSRHGTGTEAFF	TGTGCCAGCAGTCGACACGGCACGGGCACTGAAGCTTTCTTT
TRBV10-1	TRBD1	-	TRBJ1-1	CASSTAGGKAFF	TGCGCCAGCAGTACGGCAGGGGGCAAAGCTTTCTTT
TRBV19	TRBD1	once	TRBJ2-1	CASSISGQSTYNEQFF	TGTGCCAGTAGTATTTCGGGACAGAGTACCTACAATGAGCAGTTCTTC
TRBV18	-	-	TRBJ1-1	CASSPLTRTEAFF	TGTGCCAGCTCACCTCTTACACGCACTGAAGCTTTCTTT
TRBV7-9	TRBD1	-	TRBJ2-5	CASSIGQVDETQYF	TGTGCCAGCAGCATAGGACAGGTGGACGAGACCCAGTACTTC
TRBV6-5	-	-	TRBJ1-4	CASSLGGFNEKLFF	TGTGCCAGCAGCCTCGGGGGATTTAATGAAAAACTGTTTTTT
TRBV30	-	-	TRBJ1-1	CAWSEAGHTEAFF	TGTGCCTGGAGCGAGGCAGGGCACACTGAAGCTTTCTTT
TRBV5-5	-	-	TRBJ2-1	CASSLVGRFANEQFF	TGTGCCAGCAGCTTGGTTGGTAGATTCGCGAATGAGCAGTTCTTC